The following is a T cell receptor (beta chain) sequence with its context. This record comes from a study of blood T cells in healthy people across ages. This CDR3 spans 18 amino acids. Trimming at V came to 7 bases and at J to 4 bases, leaving 19 bases not matched to a gene. Looked up from germline, CDR1 is MNHEY and CDR2 is SVGAGI. PCR was performed a second time for about 6 to 12 cycles using a sample-barcoded 5' primer and a J-beta primer mix. TCRdb called the 5' RACE reads again in MiXCR, with one record for every CDR3 protein. The table records about a million distinct CDR3 sequences, roughly 50% of them present only once.

The TCR originated in a young man in good health. The chain combines TRBV6-5 with TRBJ2-1; 7 bases are shared with TRBD2. Sequencing input: blood. Here the CDR3 DNA reads TGTGCCAGCACTTCTCGTCGCGGTTCGGGGGGTCCATACAATGAGCAGTTCTTC. Its translation: CASTSRRGSGGPYNEQFF.